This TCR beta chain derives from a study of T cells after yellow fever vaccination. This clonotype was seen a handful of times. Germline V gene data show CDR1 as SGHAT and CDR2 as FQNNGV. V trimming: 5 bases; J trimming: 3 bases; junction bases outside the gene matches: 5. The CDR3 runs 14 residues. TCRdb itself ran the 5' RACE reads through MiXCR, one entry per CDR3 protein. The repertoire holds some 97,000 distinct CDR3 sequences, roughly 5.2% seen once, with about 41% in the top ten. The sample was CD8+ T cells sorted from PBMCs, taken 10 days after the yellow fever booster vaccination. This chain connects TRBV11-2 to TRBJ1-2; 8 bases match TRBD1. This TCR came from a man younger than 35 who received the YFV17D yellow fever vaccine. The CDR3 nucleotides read TGTGCCAGCAGCCCACCGACAGGGGACTATGGCTACACCTTC. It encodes CASSPPTGDYGYTF. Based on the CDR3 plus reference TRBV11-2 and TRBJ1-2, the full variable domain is EAGVAQSPRYKIIEKRQSVAFWCNPISGHATLYWYQQILGQGPKLLIQFQNNGVVDDSQLPKDRFSAERLKGVDSTLKIQPAKLEDSAVYLCASSPPTGDYGYTFGSGTRLTVV.